These T cell receptor beta chains were read from a single sample in a study of T cells in Graves' hyperthyroidism and ophthalmopathy. TCRdb itself ran the multiplex PCR reads through MiXCR, one entry per CDR3 protein. The sample consists of about 380,000 distinct CDR3 sequences, roughly 20% of them appearing once. Source material: blood. These receptors originate from a man younger than 30 with Graves' ophthalmopathy. Both conserved end residues are trimmed from each CDR3. Not every row has a clone size; where given, it reads once, few, many or a size class.

>TRBJ2-4|TRBV6-5|many
ASSYLAGAKPNIQY
>TRBJ1-3|TRBV15|-
ATSRGQGIGGGNTIY
>TRBJ2-7|TRBV12-3/TRBV12-4|many
ASSNGLAGGFYEQY
>TRBJ2-1|TRBV7-9|-
ATSASGRARIQEGYNEQF
>TRBJ1-5|TRBV5-6|few
ASSSGQGTPQH
>TRBJ2-7|TRBV28|many
ASSLAGDHEQY
>TRBJ1-5|TRBV6-5|-
ASSYSSTGQGRSQPQH
>TRBJ2-1|TRBV12-3/TRBV12-4|-
ASSRRQGGVEQF
>TRBJ1-1|TRBV6-1|many
ASRDTTEAF
>TRBJ2-5|TRBV13|many
ASSSLAGGQETQY
>TRBJ1-2|TRBV2|many
ASKSLGQPNYGYT
>TRBJ1-2|TRBV20-1|few
SAMPGTEYT
>TRBJ1-1|TRBV5-8|many
ASSLLQGLNTEAF
>TRBJ2-3|TRBV20-1|-
SAPGQGFTDTQY
>TRBJ1-5|TRBV4-1|many
ASSQGQGNQPQH
>TRBJ2-3|TRBV7-9|many
ASSVTGGADTQY
>TRBJ2-3|TRBV20-1|-
SAPDNPGDTQY
>TRBJ2-7|TRBV3-1|-
ASSQDVFREQY
>TRBJ1-2|TRBV11-2|many
ASSSRRDRGYT
>TRBJ2-7|TRBV4-1|many
ASSPGTSGGYEQY
>TRBJ2-7|TRBV20-1|-
SARGDRVSSYEQY
>TRBJ1-6|TRBV6-4|-
ASSEGGGSPLH
>TRBJ2-7|TRBV3-1|many
ASSQMGGAHSYEQY
>TRBJ1-4|TRBV14|few
ASSQIRAQNEKLF
>TRBJ1-1|TRBV19|-
ATPGWDRPTEAF
>TRBJ2-7|TRBV5-1|few
ASSTSAGGNEQY
>TRBJ2-1|TRBV10-2|few
ASKSGGENEQF
>TRBJ1-6|TRBV19|-
ASSIGGIRRNSPLH
>TRBJ1-1|TRBV18|many
ASSQLDKMNTEAF
>TRBJ2-3|TRBV3-1|many
ASSQEASHTQY
>TRBJ1-1|TRBV4-3|-
ASSRWGTEAF
>TRBJ2-3|TRBV14|many
ASSQGASGGVTQY
>TRBJ1-2|TRBV4-1|many
ASSLSEGDYGYT
>TRBJ1-6|TRBV9|many
ASSLPPLRTLH
>TRBJ2-5|TRBV12-3/TRBV12-4|many
ASSFRGGETQY
>TRBJ1-1|TRBV18|many
ASSPRRGETEAF
>TRBJ2-7|TRBV11-2|many
ASSQDLGSYEQY
>TRBJ2-3|TRBV9|-
ASSVDLAGGITDTQY
>TRBJ1-4|TRBV28|-
ASSSGGRDEKLF
>TRBJ1-3|TRBV13|-
ASSPPGSSGNTIY
>TRBJ1-2|TRBV19|-
ASTAGRTYGYT
>TRBJ1-5|TRBV2|many
ASSEAISGYNQPQH
>TRBJ2-7|TRBV28|-
ASIDSPNSYEQY
>TRBJ2-5|TRBV28|many
ASSFPTGGRETQY
>TRBJ2-7|TRBV19|once
ASSIAGTDPGEQY
>TRBJ2-1|TRBV11-2|many
ASSTTSGVNEQF
>TRBJ2-3|TRBV7-9|few
ASSKESTDTQY
>TRBJ2-2|TRBV9|many
ASSQRRDRVWTGELF